The 13 T cell receptor beta chains given below trace back to one sample, sequenced in a study of neoadjuvant nivolumab and ipilimumab in lung cancer. The assay was immunoSEQ multiplex PCR, and TCRdb's table has in-frame clones only and misses some. The table includes approximately 9,600 clones, roughly 80% detected once. The sample in question was tumor tissue, obtained after neoadjuvant nivolumab, alone or with ipilimumab, at or shortly before surgery. The receptors stem from an adult with non-small cell lung cancer.

The count of this clone is one. The rearrangement uses TRBV7-2 and TRBJ2-2; 10 bases fit TRBD1. Germline V gene data show CDR1 as SGHTA and CDR2 as FQGNSA. The CDR3 covers 16 residues. With 3 bases clipped from V and 5 bases from J, the junction kept 6 bases outside the gene matches. In DNA form, the CDR3 reads TGTGCCAGCAGCTTCCCAAGGGGACAGGGGACCGGGGAGCTGTTTTTT. Protein: CASSFPRGQGTGELFF.

This clone was counted only a few times. The chain has TRBV5-3 and TRBJ1-5; 9 bases are shared with TRBD1. TRBV5-3 is an open reading frame whose function is uncertain. The CDR3 is 14 amino acids. V shed 0 bases and J 6 bases; nucleotides not matched to a gene: 1. CDR3 region: CARSLDRGLQPQHF. The CDR3 nucleotides are TGTGCCAGAAGCTTGGACAGGGGGCTTCAGCCCCAGCATTTT.

The rearrangement uses TRBV10-3 and TRBJ2-7; tentative D call: TRBD1 (5 bases). Germline V gene lookup returns CDR1 ENHRY and CDR2 SYGVKD. Trimming stripped 6 bases from V and 3 bases from J, with 9 bases between. The length of the CDR3 is 12 residues. The CDR3 loop is CAISSDSYEQYF. CDR3 DNA: TGTGCCATCAGCAGCGACAGCTACGAGCAGTACTTC.

The gene calls are TRBV11-2 and TRBJ2-7; TRBD1 matches 7 bases. With 5 bases clipped from V and 0 bases from J, the junction kept 7 bases outside the gene matches. CDR3 length: 15 residues. From germline, CDR1 is SGHAT and CDR2 FQNNGV. For the CDR3, the DNA is TGTGCCAGCAGCATCTCCGGGACAGCCTCCTACGAGCAGTACTTC. Its protein is CASSISGTASYEQYF.

V is TRBV18 and J is TRBJ1-1, with 7 bases lining up with TRBD1. This CDR3 is 14 amino acids long. Germline values: CDR1 KGHSH, CDR2 LQKENI. V lost 5 bases and J lost 3; bases outside the gene matches: 6. The CDR3 region has the DNA TGTGCCAGCTCAATAGGGGGCCAGGACACTGAAGCTTTCTTT. Translation gives CASSIGGQDTEAFF.

The V gene is TRBV30, the J gene TRBJ1-4, with unresolved D. Germline CDR1 GTSNPN, CDR2 SVGIG (reference sequence). The CDR3 spans 13 residues. Deletions cut 0 bases from V and 7 bases from J, with 9 bases between. CDR3 sequence reads: CAWSVLGFEKLFF. The CDR3 region has the DNA TGTGCCTGGAGTGTACTGGGATTTGAAAAACTGTTTTTT.

V and J are TRBV6-1 and TRBJ2-7, with 8 bases lining up with TRBD1. The J segment lost 7 bases and the V segment lost 5 bases, leaving 7 bases of the junction unmatched. CDR1 is MNHNS and CDR2 is SASEGT in the germline V gene. The CDR3 has 13 amino acids. CDR3: CASSRQGAREQYF. The CDR3, as DNA: TGTGCCAGCAGTCGTCAGGGGGCGAGAGAGCAGTACTTC.

This rearrangement joins TRBV28 to TRBJ2-2, with D unclear. This CDR3 comprises 12 residues. V was pared by 6 bases and J by 2 bases, with 4 bases between. In germline, CDR1 is MDHEN, CDR2 SYDVKM. CDR3 sequence reads: CASSINTGELFF. DNA for the CDR3: TGTGCCAGCAGCATTAACACCGGGGAGCTGTTTTTT. The full variable domain, completed using reference TRBV28 and TRBJ2-2, is DVKVTQSSRYLVKRTGEKVFLECVQDMDHENMFWYRQDPGLGLRLIYFSYDVKMKEKGDIPEGYSVSREKKERFSLILESASTNQTSMYLCASSINTGELFFGEGSRLTVL.

The V gene is TRBV13, the J gene TRBJ2-7; D is uncertain. This CDR3 spans 14 amino acids. The germline V and J ends were trimmed by 0 bases and 5 bases, with 11 bases remaining between them. CDR1 is PRHDT, CDR2 FYEKMQ, per germline (reference sequence). CDR3 nucleotide sequence: TGTGCCAGCAGCTTAGGTTCTGGCGTTCACGAGCAGTACTTC. Translation: CASSLGSGVHEQYF.

This clone appeared once. CDR3 sequence: CASSLLDSNYGYTF. In DNA form, the CDR3 reads TGCGCCAGCAGCTTGCTGGATTCTAACTATGGCTACACCTTC. The chain carries TRBV5-1 and TRBJ1-2; no clear D. The CDR3 contains 14 residues. Deletions cut 1 base from V and 0 bases from J, with 7 bases between. Germline assignment: CDR1 SGHRS and CDR2 YFSETQ.

V and J are TRBV18 and TRBJ2-7; D is possibly TRBD1 or TRBD2 (5 bases each). Germline V CDR1 and CDR2: KGHSH, LQKENI. This CDR3 has 12 amino acids. V was cut by 4 bases and J by 3 bases, with 7 bases left in between. CDR3 nucleotide sequence: TGTGCCAGCTCACATGGGGGCTACGAGCAGTACTTC. It is translated as CASSHGGYEQYF. Full variable domain (remainder filled in from reference TRBV18 and TRBJ2-7): NAGVMQNPRHLVRRRGQEARLRCSPMKGHSHVYWYRQLPEEGLKFMVYLQKENIIDESGMPKERFSAEFPKEGPSILRIQQVVRGDSAAYFCASSHGGYEQYFGPGTRLTVT.

The chain uses TRBV18 and TRBJ2-5, with unresolved D. This CDR3 comprises 13 residues. Germline V gene lookup returns CDR1 KGHSH and CDR2 LQKENI. V was shortened by 6 bases and J by 0 bases, with 8 bases between the two germline ends. The CDR3 nucleotides are TGTGCCAGCTCGTCCGGGTACCAAGAGACCCAGTACTTC. This sequence encodes CASSSGYQETQYF.

This clone showed up just once. The chain carries TRBV25-1 and TRBJ2-7, with 14 bases lining up with TRBD2. CDR1 and CDR2 (germline): MGHDK, SYGVNS. The CDR3 runs 15 residues. Germline trimming cut 2 bases from V and 7 bases from J; bases unmatched to any gene: 4. The CDR3 loop is CASSELGLAGGEQYF. In nucleotides, the CDR3 is TGTGCCAGCAGTGAACTCGGACTAGCGGGAGGTGAGCAGTACTTC.